The clone carrying this T cell receptor beta chain showed up many times. Its cognate antigen is unknown. This record belongs to a study of identical twins. The study's findings and limits: Zero-insertion analyses could be partly confounded by invariant MAIT and iNKT cells. Modelling underestimated the level of out-of-frame TCR alpha sharing observed in monozygotic twins. Twin pairs' shared out-of-frame alpha sequences were enriched in low generation probability.

TCRdb re-derived calls from the 5' RACE reads in MiXCR, one entry per CDR3 protein. This sample has a few hundred thousand distinct CDR3 sequences, with approximately 17% found just once. Each donor was a healthy Caucasian. The CDR3 sequence is 13 residues long. Per germline, CDR1 SGHRS and CDR2 YFSETQ. The V and J ends lost 3 bases and 7 bases, in that order; junction bases with no gene match: 4. The chain joins TRBV5-1 to TRBJ2-1; 7 nucleotides align to TRBD2. The TCR comes from a man in his fifties or sixties in good health. Sequenced material: naive T cells sorted from blood. The CDR3 DNA sequence: TGCGCCAGCAGCTCCCCTAGCGGAAATGAGCAGTTCTTC. Encoded protein: CASSSPSGNEQFF.